This T cell receptor (beta chain) stems from a study of blood T cells in healthy people across ages. With a J-beta primer mix and a sample-barcoded 5' primer, a second PCR ran about 6 to 11 cycles. MiXCR was run by TCRdb on the 5' RACE reads, yielding one entry per CDR3 protein. The sample has approximately 810,000 distinct CDR3 sequences; roughly 26% are singletons. Input material: blood. The receptor was isolated from a woman older than 75 in good health.

In nucleotides, the CDR3 is TGTGCCACCAGCAGAGATTGGCAGAGGGGGGATACGCAGTATTTT. Its translation: CATSRDWQRGDTQYF. The rearrangement joins TRBV15 to TRBJ2-3; a possible D gene is TRBD1 (6 bases). Germline assignment: CDR1 LNHNV and CDR2 YYDKDF (reference sequence). The length of the CDR3 is 15 residues. V was clipped by 0 bases and J by 6 bases, with 13 bases between them.